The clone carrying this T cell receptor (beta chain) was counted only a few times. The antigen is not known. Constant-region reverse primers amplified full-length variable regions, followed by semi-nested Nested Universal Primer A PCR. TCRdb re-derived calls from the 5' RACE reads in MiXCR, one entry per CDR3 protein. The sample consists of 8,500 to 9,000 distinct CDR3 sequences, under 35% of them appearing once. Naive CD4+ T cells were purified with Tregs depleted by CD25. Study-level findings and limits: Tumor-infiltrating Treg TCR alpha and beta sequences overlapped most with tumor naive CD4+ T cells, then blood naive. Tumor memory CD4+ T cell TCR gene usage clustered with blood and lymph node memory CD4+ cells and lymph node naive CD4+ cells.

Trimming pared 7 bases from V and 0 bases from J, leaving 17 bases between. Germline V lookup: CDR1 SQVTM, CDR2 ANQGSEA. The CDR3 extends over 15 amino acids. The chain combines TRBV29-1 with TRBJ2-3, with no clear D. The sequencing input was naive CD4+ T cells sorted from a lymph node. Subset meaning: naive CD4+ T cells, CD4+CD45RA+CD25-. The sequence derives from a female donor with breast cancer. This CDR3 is CSATRYDTSTDTQYF. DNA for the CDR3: TGCAGCGCCACGAGGTACGATACTAGCACAGATACGCAGTATTTT.